This T cell receptor beta chain was captured in a study of cytomegalovirus exposure and HLA in healthy donors. This clone was recorded only once. The PCR had 60 Vbeta and 13 Jbeta primers. This table comes from immunoSEQ multiplex PCR, and its TCRdb copy is limited to in-frame clones, with some not included. This sample has some 110,000 clones, with 75% found just once. Sequences were obtained from PBMCs. This receptor was taken from a man aged 35-49 years in good health and CMV-seronegative.

CDR3: CASSNVGTDTQYF. As DNA, the CDR3 is TGTGCCAGCAGTAACGTAGGCACAGATACGCAGTATTTT. This chain links TRBV7-3 with TRBJ2-3, with D uncertain. Germline assignment: CDR1 SGHTA and CDR2 FQGTGA. The CDR3 has 13 residues. Trimming shortened V by 6 bases and J by 1 base, and 8 bases separated the two germline ends.